Reported below is one T cell receptor (beta chain). The antigen it binds to is not known. Germline is not matched at one junction end, which may reflect a read error. The record originates from a study of T cells in localized non-small cell lung cancer (dated by TCRdb to about 2020). In terms of the full investigation: The study examined T cell repertoires in 236 patients with early-stage NSCLC and compared tumors with uninvolved tumor-adjacent lungs. Of the NSCLC patients, 120 to 150 were male and around 97 were female, and the mean age was roughly 61 years. The cohort was made up of approximately 250 treatment-naive NSCLC patients whose localized lung tumors had been resected.

In the germline V gene (reference sequence), CDR1 corresponds to SSHAT and CDR2 to FNYEAQ. CDR3 length: 15 amino acids, cysteine to phenylalanine. Of all the DNA, just the CDR3 is kept, 45 bases in frame from base 1. The immunoSEQ Assay was used to sequence TCR beta CDR3 regions from DNA. From the authors' description of their analysis: To compute T cell density, TCR beta template counts were normalized to usable DNA, which was estimated by amplifying housekeeping genes. Using the preseqR package, richness was estimated by extrapolating to 120,000 templates for tissue samples and 400,000 templates for PBMC samples. Clonality was defined as one minus Pielou's evenness. Differential abundance testing on productive amino-acid clonotypes, with a minimum total count of 5 and an alpha of 0.1, was used to identify tissue-enriched TCRs. The Jaccard Index and the Morisita Overlap Index were used to quantify repertoire overlap between compartments. GLIPH grouped TCR beta CDR3s together with public tetramer-defined viral CDR3s, and a viral motif had to include at least three viral sequences and show V-gene enrichment. In TCRdb, the immuneACCESS table is reduced to in-frame sequences with V and J assigned. These tables do not hold every clone; where another copy was compared, an unresolved V gene accounts for under half, and the others remain unexplained. The V and J calls and clone size come from that table; D and trimming were worked out from the DNA. The sample yields about 32,000 clones; nearly 90% were counted once. 4% to 4.5% of the sample is in the top ten clones.

At diagnosis, peripheral blood, uninvolved tumor-adjacent lung and tumor were collected and were preserved as a mix of fresh-frozen and FFPE material. Blood samples were analyzed as peripheral blood mononuclear cells for TCR repertoire profiling. General findings and caveats noted by the study authors: Longer overall survival was associated with higher blood T cell density, whereas shorter survival was associated with higher adjacent-lung clonality. Uninvolved tumor-adjacent lung showed the highest T cell clonality, higher than tumor, which suggests more focused antigenic responses in the uninvolved tumor-adjacent lung. Multi-region tumor sequencing was not performed, so intratumor heterogeneity could not be excluded. Since the design was exploratory, TCR variables were selected using unadjusted p-values with no false-discovery rate correction. Of the top 100 tumor clones, a median of roughly 56 were detected in paired uninvolved adjacent lung; approximately 28 were also among that lung's top 100.

The chain joins TRBV7-7 to TRBJ2-5, with 9 junctional bases fitting TRBD2. The clonotype originates from a woman between 40 and 69 years old with stage III lung adenocarcinoma. Here the sequenced sample was peripheral blood mononuclear cells, taken before any cancer treatment. CDR3 sequence: CASSKGTSNPETQYF. The bases read TGTGCTAGCAGCAAAGGGACTAGCAACCCGGAGACCCAGTACTTC.